What follows describes a single T cell receptor beta chain. The sample originates from a study of OX40 agonist ivuxolimab in advanced cancers. Study-wide context: With ivuxolimab, an agonistic anti-OX40 (CD134) antibody, patients were treated. Partial responses were achieved by three patients, one with hepatocellular carcinoma and two with cutaneous melanoma.

This table comes from immunoSEQ multiplex PCR, and its TCRdb copy is limited to in-frame clones, with some not included. The table includes about 67,000 clones, about 89% detected once. This CDR3 comprises 13 residues. Per germline, CDR1 MNHEY and CDR2 SMNVEV (reference sequence). The V end lost 5 bases, the J end lost 5 bases, and 12 bases lay between the germline ends. The specimen was CD4+ or CD8+ T cells sorted from blood, collected in a trial of the OX40 agonist ivuxolimab. This chain uses TRBV27 with TRBJ1-2; TRBD1 is a possible D gene (6 bases). The receptor comes from an adult with an advanced solid tumor such as melanoma, head and neck, liver or kidney cancer. The CDR3 spells CASSGWGAYGYTF. The CDR3, as DNA: TGTGCCAGCAGTGGTTGGGGGGCTTATGGCTACACCTTC.